This TCR beta chain emerged from a study of blood T cell repertoires in COVID-19. Assay: immunoSEQ multiplex PCR; the TCRdb copy retains only in-frame clones and omits some. The profile shows roughly 100,000 clones, about 80% of them singletons. This TCR derives from a woman of 80 years or more with active or convalescent COVID-19. Sequencing used peripheral blood.

The CDR3 nucleotides read TGTGCCACCAGCAGAGATCGGGTTTCTAATGAAAAACTGTTTTTT. Translation gives CATSRDRVSNEKLFF. The chain recombines TRBV15 with TRBJ1-4, with unresolved D. Germline assignment: CDR1 LNHNV and CDR2 YYDKDF (reference sequence). The CDR3 contains 15 residues. V lost 0 bases and J 3 bases, leaving 8 bases between the germline ends.